This T cell receptor beta chain came from a study of T cell repertoires in cytomegalovirus infection. Overall study context: It was recently identified HLA-C-restricted and well-studied HLA-B-restricted CMV epitopes that the study used. Signatures in public TCR beta sequences pointed to both CMV infection and matching HLA type. Whole-study results and caveats: Totalled public TCR beta family frequency picked out people who carried CMV plus the relevant HLA. Ex vivo, HLA-C-restricted CMV-specific TCR beta clonotypes prevailed over the rest of the response.

This clonotype was detected only a few times. The antigen remains undetermined. Each CDR3 protein gets one entry after TCRdb re-called the reads with MiXCR. Among 45,000 to 60,000 distinct CDR3 sequences, over 15% were seen once, and the ten largest hold under 75%. V lost 5 bases to trimming and J lost 7 bases; unmatched junction nucleotides: 8. Per the germline V gene, CDR1 is SGHTA and CDR2 is FQGNSA. The CDR3 is 16 amino acids. The J gene is TRBJ2-2, the V gene TRBV7-2; the match to TRBD1 covers 12 bases. The receptor was isolated from a human donor in good health (CMV status not recorded). Some clones in this sample may be carry-over from other donors' samples. The material sequenced was CD8+ T cells from cultured PBMCs, taken from culture after CMV antigen stimulation. CDR3 coding DNA: TGTGCCAGCAGCCTGGAGGGGACAGGGGGCCACGGGGAGCTGTTTTTT. Its translation is CASSLEGTGGHGELFF.